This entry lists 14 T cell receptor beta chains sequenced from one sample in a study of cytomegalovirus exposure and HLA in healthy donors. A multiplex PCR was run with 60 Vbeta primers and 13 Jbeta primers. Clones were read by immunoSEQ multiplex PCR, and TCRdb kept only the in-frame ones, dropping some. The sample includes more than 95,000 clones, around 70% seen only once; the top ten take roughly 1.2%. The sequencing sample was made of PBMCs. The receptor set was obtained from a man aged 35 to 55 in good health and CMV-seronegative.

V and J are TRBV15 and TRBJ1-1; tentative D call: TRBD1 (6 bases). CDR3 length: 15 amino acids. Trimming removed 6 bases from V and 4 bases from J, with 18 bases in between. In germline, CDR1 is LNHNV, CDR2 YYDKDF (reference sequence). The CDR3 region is CATSLRAGVGTEAFF. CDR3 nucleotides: TGTGCCACCAGTTTGAGGGCAGGGGTCGGCACTGAAGCTTTCTTT.

The CDR3 here is CASHIGPQDQPQHF. CDR3 DNA sequence: TGTGCCAGTCATATAGGGCCCCAGGATCAGCCCCAGCATTTT. The V and J genes are TRBV19 and TRBJ1-5; D is ambiguous. CDR1 is LNHDA and CDR2 is SQIVND in the germline V gene (reference sequence). There are 14 residues in the CDR3. The V and J ends lost 8 bases and 5 bases respectively, with 16 bases between them.

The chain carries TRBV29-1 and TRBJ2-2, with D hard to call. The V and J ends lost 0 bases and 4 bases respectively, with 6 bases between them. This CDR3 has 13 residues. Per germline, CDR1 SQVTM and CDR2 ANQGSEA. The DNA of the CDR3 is TGCAGCGTTGAAGATTTAATCACCGGGGAGCTGTTTTTT. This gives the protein CSVEDLITGELFF.

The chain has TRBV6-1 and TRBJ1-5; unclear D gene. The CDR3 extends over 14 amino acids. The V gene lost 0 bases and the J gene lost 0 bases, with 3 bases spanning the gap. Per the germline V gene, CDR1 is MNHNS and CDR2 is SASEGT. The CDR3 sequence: CASSEAYSNQPQHF. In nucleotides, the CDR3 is TGTGCCAGCAGTGAAGCCTATAGCAATCAGCCCCAGCATTTT.

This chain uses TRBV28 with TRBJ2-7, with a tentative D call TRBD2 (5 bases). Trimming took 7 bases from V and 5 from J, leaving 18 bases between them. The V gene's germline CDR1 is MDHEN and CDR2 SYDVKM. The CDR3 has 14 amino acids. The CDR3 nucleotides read TGTGCCAGCACCGCATTGGGAGTGTTCAACGAGCAGTACTTC. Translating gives CASTALGVFNEQYF.

Here the CDR3 reads CASSIPTSGSYNYTGELFF. The CDR3 DNA sequence: TGTGCCAGTAGTATACCGACTAGCGGGAGTTACAATTACACCGGGGAGCTGTTTTTT. The chain employs TRBV19 and TRBJ2-2; 12 bases agree with TRBD2. V dropped 2 bases and J dropped 3; count of bases not matched to a gene: 10. Looked up from germline, CDR1 is LNHDA and CDR2 is SQIVND (reference sequence). The CDR3 runs to 19 residues.

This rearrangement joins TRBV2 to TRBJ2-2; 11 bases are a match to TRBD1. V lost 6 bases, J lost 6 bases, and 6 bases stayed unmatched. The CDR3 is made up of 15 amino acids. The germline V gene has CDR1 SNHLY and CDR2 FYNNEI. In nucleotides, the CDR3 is TGTGCCAGCAGGGAGAGGACAGGGGGCTCCGGGGAGCTGTTTTTT. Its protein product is CASRERTGGSGELFF. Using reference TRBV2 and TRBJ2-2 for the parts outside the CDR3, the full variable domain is EPEVTQTPSHQVTQMGQEVILRCVPISNHLYFYWYRQILGQKVEFLVSFYNNEISEKSEIFDDQFSVERPDGSNFTLKIRSTKLEDSAMYFCASRERTGGSGELFFGEGSRLTVL.

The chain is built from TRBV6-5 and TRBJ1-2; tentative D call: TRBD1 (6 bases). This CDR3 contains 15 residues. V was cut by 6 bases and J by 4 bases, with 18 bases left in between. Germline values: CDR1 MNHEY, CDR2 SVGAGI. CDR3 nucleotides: TGTGCCAGCAGCCCTTCCAGGGGCCCGTCCTATGGCTACACCTTC. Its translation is CASSPSRGPSYGYTF.

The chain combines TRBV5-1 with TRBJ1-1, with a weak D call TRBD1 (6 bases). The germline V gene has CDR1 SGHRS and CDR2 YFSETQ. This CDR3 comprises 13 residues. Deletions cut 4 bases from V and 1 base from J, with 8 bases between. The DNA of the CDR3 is TGCGCCAGCAGCATCAGGGGGAACACTGAAGCTTTCTTT. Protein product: CASSIRGNTEAFF.

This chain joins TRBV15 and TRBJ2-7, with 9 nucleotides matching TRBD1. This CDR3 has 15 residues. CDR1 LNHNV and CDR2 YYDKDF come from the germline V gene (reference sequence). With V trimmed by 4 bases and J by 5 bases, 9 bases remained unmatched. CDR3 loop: CATSTRPGQGHEQYF. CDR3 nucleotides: TGTGCCACCAGCACCCGACCGGGACAGGGTCACGAGCAGTACTTC. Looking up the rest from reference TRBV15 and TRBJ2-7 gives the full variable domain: DAMVIQNPRYQVTQFGKPVTLSCSQTLNHNVMYWYQQKSSQAPKLLFHYYDKDFNNEADTPDNFQSRRPNTSFCFLDIRSPGLGDTAMYLCATSTRPGQGHEQYFGPGTRLTVT.

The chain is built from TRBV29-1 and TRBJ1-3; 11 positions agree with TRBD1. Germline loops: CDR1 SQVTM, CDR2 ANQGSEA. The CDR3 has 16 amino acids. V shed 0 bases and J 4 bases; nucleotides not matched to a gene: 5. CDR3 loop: CSVEDLRDRGGNTIYF. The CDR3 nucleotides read TGCAGCGTTGAAGATTTAAGGGACAGGGGGGGAAACACCATATATTTT. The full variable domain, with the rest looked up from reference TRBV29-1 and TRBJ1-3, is SAVISQKPSRDICQRGTSLTIQCQVDSQVTMMFWYRQQPGQSLTLIATANQGSEATYESGFVIDKFPISRPNLTFSTLTVSNMSPEDSSIYLCSVEDLRDRGGNTIYFGEGSWLTVV.

CDR3 loop: CASSYRRTAPLQAQYF. The CDR3 DNA follows: TGTGCCAGCAGTTACCGCCGGACAGCCCCGCTTCAGGCCCAGTACTTC. The J gene is TRBJ2-5, the V gene TRBV6-5; TRBD1 is a possible D gene (6 bases). This CDR3 has 16 amino acids. Germline V gives CDR1 MNHEY, CDR2 SVGAGI. With 2 bases removed from V and 9 bases from J, the gap between germline ends came to 22 bases.

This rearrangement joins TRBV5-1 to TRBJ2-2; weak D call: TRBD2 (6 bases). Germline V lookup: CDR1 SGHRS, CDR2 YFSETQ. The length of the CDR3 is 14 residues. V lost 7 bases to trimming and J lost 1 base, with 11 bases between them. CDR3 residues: CASRISGNTGELFF. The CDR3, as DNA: TGCGCCAGCCGCATTAGCGGGAACACCGGGGAGCTGTTTTTT. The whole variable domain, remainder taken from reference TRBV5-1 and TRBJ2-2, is KAGVTQTPRYLIKTRGQQVTLSCSPISGHRSVSWYQQTPGQGLQFLFEYFSETQRNKGNFPGRFSGRQFSNSRSEMNVSTLELGDSALYLCASRISGNTGELFFGEGSRLTVL.

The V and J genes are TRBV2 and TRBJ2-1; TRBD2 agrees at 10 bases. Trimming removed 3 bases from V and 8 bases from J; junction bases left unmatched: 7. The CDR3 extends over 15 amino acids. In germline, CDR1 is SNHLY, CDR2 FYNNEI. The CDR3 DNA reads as TGTGCCAGCAGTGATCCTAGCGGGAGAATGTATGAGCAGTTCTTC. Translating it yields CASSDPSGRMYEQFF. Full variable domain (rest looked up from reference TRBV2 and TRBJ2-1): EPEVTQTPSHQVTQMGQEVILRCVPISNHLYFYWYRQILGQKVEFLVSFYNNEISEKSEIFDDQFSVERPDGSNFTLKIRSTKLEDSAMYFCASSDPSGRMYEQFFGPGTRLTVL.